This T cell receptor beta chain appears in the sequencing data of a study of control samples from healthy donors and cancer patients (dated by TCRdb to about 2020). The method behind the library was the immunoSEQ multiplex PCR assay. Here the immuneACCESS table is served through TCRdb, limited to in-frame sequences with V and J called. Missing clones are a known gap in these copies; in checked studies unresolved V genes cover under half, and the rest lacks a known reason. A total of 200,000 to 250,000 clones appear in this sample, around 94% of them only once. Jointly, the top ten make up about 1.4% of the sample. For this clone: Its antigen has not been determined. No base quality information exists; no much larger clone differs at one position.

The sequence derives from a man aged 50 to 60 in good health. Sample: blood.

The DNA sequence reads TGTGCCAGCTCACCAAAACAGGGTGGCACTGAAGCTTTCTTT. The translation is CASSPKQGGTEAFF. The rearranged chain carries TRBV18 and TRBJ1-1; a weak D assignment points to TRBD1 (6 bases agree). Based on the germline V gene, the CDR1 and CDR2 sequences are KGHSH and LQKENI. V is pared back by 2 bases and J by 4 bases, with 11 bases lying between the germline termini. Including the terminal cysteine and phenylalanine, the CDR3 comprises 14 residues. Only the CDR3 part of the read is kept: 42 bases, read in frame from the first base.